This T cell receptor beta chain was retrieved from a study of T cell repertoires in cytomegalovirus infection. Study in general: From public TCR beta signatures came an indication of both CMV infection and matching HLA type.

Comment on this clonotype: Its antigen is unidentified.

Study-wide points: There were HLA-C-restricted CMV-specific TCR beta clonotypes dominating the ex vivo response.

TCRdb re-analysed the reads in MiXCR, keeping a single row per CDR3 protein. Of 200,000 to 300,000 distinct CDR3 sequences listed, roughly 13% are singletons. CDR1 and CDR2 (germline): SNHLY, FYNNEI. This CDR3 has 13 amino acids. Trimming stripped 7 bases from V and 6 bases from J, with 13 bases between. The material sequenced was PBMCs. The chain recombines TRBV2 with TRBJ2-1, with D possibly matching TRBD2 (5 bases). The clonotype comes from a human donor in good health (CMV status not recorded). Some clones in this sample may be carry-over from other donors' samples. The CDR3: CASTGRNFNEQFF. As DNA, the CDR3 is TGTGCCAGCACGGGAAGGAACTTCAATGAGCAGTTCTTC.